The 17 T cell receptor beta chains given below trace back to one sample, sequenced in a study of CD8 T cells in Susac syndrome. Random hexamers served to reverse transcribe roughly 0.5 to 1 ug RNA. One entry per CDR3 protein results from TCRdb running MiXCR on the immunoSEQ multiplex PCR reads. In the table there are 50,000 to 65,000 distinct CDR3 sequences, approximately 90% of which are singletons. The sequenced material came from CD8+ T cells from PBMCs. These receptors were obtained from a human donor in good health.

The genes are TRBV12-3 or TRBV12-4 and TRBJ2-2; 7 nucleotides match TRBD2. V gave up 6 bases and J gave up 3 bases; unmatched junction bases: 16. The CDR3 is made up of 18 amino acids. The CDR3 DNA sequence: TGTGCCAGCAGGCCCCTAAAGCGGGGCGGGGGATACACCGGGGAGCTGTTTTTT. This encodes CASRPLKRGGGYTGELFF.

The J gene is TRBJ1-2, the V gene TRBV5-1; possibly TRBD1 for D (5 bases). V lost 0 bases to trimming and J lost 6 bases, with 9 bases between them. The CDR3 is made up of 13 amino acids. Looked up from germline, CDR1 is SGHRS and CDR2 is YFSETQ. CDR3 DNA: TGCGCCAGCAGCTTGGTGGGACCCGATGGCTACACCTTC. Translating gives CASSLVGPDGYTF.

V and J are TRBV5-4 and TRBJ2-1, with unresolved D. Germline V CDR1 and CDR2: SGHNT, YYREEE (reference sequence). This CDR3 spans 11 amino acids. With 6 bases removed from V and 9 bases from J, the gap between germline ends came to 10 bases. The CDR3 protein is CASTADREQFF. For the CDR3, the DNA is TGTGCCAGCACCGCCGATCGTGAGCAGTTCTTC.

The table lists this clonotype with a few counts. J is TRBJ2-7 and V is TRBV24-1; TRBD1 might be the D (6 bases). Trimming took 4 bases from V and 3 from J, leaving 12 bases between them. Per the germline V gene, CDR1 is KGHDR and CDR2 is SFDVKD. This CDR3 contains 14 residues. The CDR3 region is CATSEDSELYEQYF. DNA for the CDR3: TGTGCCACCAGTGAGGACAGCGAGCTCTACGAGCAGTACTTC.

V is TRBV2 and J is TRBJ2-7; 8 bases line up with TRBD1. This CDR3 spans 16 amino acids. The germline gives CDR1 SNHLY, CDR2 FYNNEI. The ends lost 4 bases at V and 0 bases at J; junction bases unmatched: 8. CDR3 residues: CASSGEAGGNSYEQYF. The CDR3 coding sequence is TGTGCCAGCAGTGGTGAGGCAGGGGGCAACTCCTACGAGCAGTACTTC.

CDR3 sequence: CASSLTSTGESHGELFF. CDR3 in DNA: TGTGCCAGCAGCTTAACTTCGACAGGAGAGAGTCACGGGGAGCTGTTTTTT. The rearrangement uses TRBV7-3 and TRBJ2-2, with a tentative D call TRBD1 (6 bases). The V gene lost 0 bases and the J gene lost 7 bases, with 18 bases spanning the gap. Germline CDR1 and CDR2: SGHTA and FQGTGA. This CDR3 spans 17 amino acids.

This chain connects TRBV28 to TRBJ1-5; 10 bases align to TRBD1. In germline, CDR1 is MDHEN, CDR2 SYDVKM. V lost 6 bases, J lost 1 base, and 9 bases stayed unmatched. This CDR3 is 17 amino acids long. CDR3 sequence reads: CASSYHGTGDSNQPQHF. For the CDR3, the DNA is TGTGCCAGCAGCTATCACGGGACAGGGGACAGCAATCAGCCCCAGCATTTT.

The V call is TRBV7-9, the J call TRBJ2-3; 7 bases match TRBD1. V was clipped by 7 bases and J by 5 bases; unmatched bases: 12. Germline CDR1 reads SEHNR; CDR2 reads FQNEAQ (reference sequence). The CDR3 loop spans 15 amino acids. Here the CDR3 DNA reads TGTGCCAGCACCCCCGGGCAGGGGGAAGAAGATACGCAGTATTTT. Translating gives CASTPGQGEEDTQYF.

The chain is built from TRBV2 and TRBJ2-1; a possible D gene is TRBD2 (6 bases). Per germline, CDR1 SNHLY and CDR2 FYNNEI. V dropped 4 bases and J dropped 1 base, with 14 bases sitting between them. CDR3 length: 16 residues. The CDR3 is CASSGKAGSSYNEQFF. The CDR3 DNA sequence: TGTGCCAGCAGTGGAAAAGCGGGCAGTTCCTACAATGAGCAGTTCTTC.

The V call is TRBV7-9, the J call TRBJ1-1, with a weak D call TRBD1 (5 bases). Per the germline V gene, CDR1 is SEHNR and CDR2 is FQNEAQ (reference sequence). Trimming took 5 bases from V and 0 from J, leaving 16 bases between them. This CDR3 has 16 amino acids. The DNA of the CDR3 is TGTGCCAGCAGCCAATTTTTGGGGGTCCTGAACACTGAAGCTTTCTTT. It translates to CASSQFLGVLNTEAFF.

This rearrangement joins TRBV7-9 to TRBJ1-5; 7 bases map to TRBD1. CDR3 length: 14 residues. Germline values: CDR1 SEHNR, CDR2 FQNEAQ (reference sequence). V lost 5 bases and J lost 3; bases outside the gene matches: 4. The CDR3 spells CASSPGTDNQPQHF. The CDR3 bases are TGTGCCAGCAGCCCGGGGACAGACAATCAGCCCCAGCATTTT.

This clonotype was detected only once. V usage is TRBV4-3 and J usage is TRBJ2-3; a weak D match, TRBD1 (6 bases). Germline CDR1 is LGHNA and CDR2 is YSLEER. Between the trimmed V and J ends, which lost 1 base and 3 bases, there was a span of 20 bases. The CDR3 consists of 18 residues. CDR3: CASSQVIGVQGPTDTQYF. CDR3 DNA sequence: TGCGCCAGCAGCCAAGTGATTGGTGTCCAGGGGCCAACAGATACGCAGTATTTT.

The J gene is TRBJ1-2, the V gene TRBV12-3 or TRBV12-4, with D possibly matching TRBD1 (6 bases). The CDR3 sequence is 14 residues long. V lost 3 bases, J lost 6 bases, and 14 bases lay in between. The CDR3 sequence: CASSFLQGSHGYTF. CDR3 nucleotides: TGTGCCAGCAGTTTTCTGCAGGGGAGCCATGGCTACACCTTC.

The chain uses TRBV11-2 and TRBJ2-1, with D possibly TRBD2 on 6 matching bases. Germline-derived CDR1 and CDR2 are SGHAT and FQNNGV. Trimming took 0 bases from V and 15 from J, leaving 15 bases between them. The CDR3 extends over 13 amino acids. The DNA of the CDR3 is TGTGCCAGCAGCTTAGAGGGGGGTTCCGACAGGTTCTTC. The encoded protein is CASSLEGGSDRFF.

J is TRBJ2-5 and V is TRBV4-1; tentative D call: TRBD2 (5 bases). The CDR3 has 15 amino acids. V lost 0 bases and J lost 7, with 15 bases in between. The germline V gene encodes CDR1 MGHRA and CDR2 YSYEKL. In DNA form, the CDR3 reads TGCGCCAGCAGCCAAGATTTGAGTGAGGGTCGGACCCAGTACTTC. It codes for CASSQDLSEGRTQYF.

The chain carries TRBV7-9 and TRBJ2-5; TRBD1 matches at 7 bases. With 1 base clipped from V and 2 bases from J, the junction kept 7 bases outside the gene matches. The CDR3 is 16 amino acids. Germline V gene data show CDR1 as SEHNR and CDR2 as FQNEAQ (reference sequence). The DNA for the CDR3 is TGTGCCAGCAGCTTAGTAGGTGACAGGGAGCAAGAGACCCAGTACTTC. It encodes CASSLVGDREQETQYF.

V and J are TRBV5-1 and TRBJ1-1, with no clear D. The V and J ends lost 0 bases and 9 bases respectively, with 18 bases between them. This CDR3 comprises 15 residues. Germline loops: CDR1 SGHRS, CDR2 YFSETQ. The CDR3 loop reads CASSLELPHRPQAFF. CDR3 nucleotide sequence: TGCGCCAGCAGCTTGGAGCTCCCCCATCGGCCACAAGCTTTCTTT.